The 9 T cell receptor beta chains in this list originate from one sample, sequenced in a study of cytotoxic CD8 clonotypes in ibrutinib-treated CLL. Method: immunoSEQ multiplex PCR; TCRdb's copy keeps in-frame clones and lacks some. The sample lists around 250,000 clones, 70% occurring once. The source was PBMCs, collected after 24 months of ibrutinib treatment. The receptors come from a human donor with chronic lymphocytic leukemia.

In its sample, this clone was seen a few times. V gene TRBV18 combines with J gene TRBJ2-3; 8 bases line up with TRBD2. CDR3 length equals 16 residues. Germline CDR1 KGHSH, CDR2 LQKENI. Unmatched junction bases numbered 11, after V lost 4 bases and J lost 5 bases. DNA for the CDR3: TGTGCCAGCTCACGGAAAAGCGGGAGAGGGGGAGATACGCAGTATTTT. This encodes CASSRKSGRGGDTQYF. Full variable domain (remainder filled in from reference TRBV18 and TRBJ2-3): NAGVMQNPRHLVRRRGQEARLRCSPMKGHSHVYWYRQLPEEGLKFMVYLQKENIIDESGMPKERFSAEFPKEGPSILRIQQVVRGDSAAYFCASSRKSGRGGDTQYFGPGTRLTVL.

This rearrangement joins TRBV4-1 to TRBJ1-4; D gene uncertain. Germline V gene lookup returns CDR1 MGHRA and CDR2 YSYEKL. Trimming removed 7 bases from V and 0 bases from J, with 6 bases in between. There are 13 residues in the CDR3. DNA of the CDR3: TGCGCCAGCACAGAAACAACTAATGAAAAACTGTTTTTT. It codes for CASTETTNEKLFF.

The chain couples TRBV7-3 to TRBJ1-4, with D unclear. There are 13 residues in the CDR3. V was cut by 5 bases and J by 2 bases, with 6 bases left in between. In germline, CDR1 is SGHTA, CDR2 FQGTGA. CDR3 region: CASSGGTNEKLFF. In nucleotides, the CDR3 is TGTGCCAGCAGCGGAGGTACTAATGAAAAACTGTTTTTT.

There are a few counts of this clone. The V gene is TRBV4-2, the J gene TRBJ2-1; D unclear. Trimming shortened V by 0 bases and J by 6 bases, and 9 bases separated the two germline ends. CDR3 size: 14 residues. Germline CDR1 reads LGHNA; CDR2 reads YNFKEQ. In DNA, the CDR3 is TGTGCCAGCAGCCAAGAACTAAGGGTCAATGAGCAGTTCTTC. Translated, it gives CASSQELRVNEQFF.

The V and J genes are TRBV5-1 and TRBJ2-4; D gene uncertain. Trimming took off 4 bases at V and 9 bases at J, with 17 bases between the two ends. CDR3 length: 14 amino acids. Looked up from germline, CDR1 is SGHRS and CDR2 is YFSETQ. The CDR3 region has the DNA TGCGCCAGCAGCCCGGGTGCAGCCGGTAGCATTCAGTACTTC. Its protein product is CASSPGAAGSIQYF. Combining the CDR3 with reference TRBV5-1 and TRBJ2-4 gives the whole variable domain KAGVTQTPRYLIKTRGQQVTLSCSPISGHRSVSWYQQTPGQGLQFLFEYFSETQRNKGNFPGRFSGRQFSNSRSEMNVSTLELGDSALYLCASSPGAAGSIQYFGAGTRLSVL.

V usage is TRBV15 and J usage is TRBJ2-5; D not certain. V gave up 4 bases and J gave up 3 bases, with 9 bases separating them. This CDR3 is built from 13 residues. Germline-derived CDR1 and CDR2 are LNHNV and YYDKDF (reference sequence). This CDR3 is CATSTYHEETQYF. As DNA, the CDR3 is TGTGCCACCAGCACTTATCACGAAGAGACCCAGTACTTC.

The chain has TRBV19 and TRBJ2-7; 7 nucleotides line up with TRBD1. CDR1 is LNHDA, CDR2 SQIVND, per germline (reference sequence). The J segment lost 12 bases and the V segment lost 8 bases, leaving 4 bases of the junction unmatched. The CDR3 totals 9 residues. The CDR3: CASSDRMYF. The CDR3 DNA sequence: TGTGCCAGTTCGGACAGGATGTACTTC.

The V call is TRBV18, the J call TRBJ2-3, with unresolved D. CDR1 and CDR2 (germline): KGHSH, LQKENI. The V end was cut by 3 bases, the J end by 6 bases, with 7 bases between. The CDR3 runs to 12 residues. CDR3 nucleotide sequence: TGTGCCAGCTCACCTACTAAGGATACGCAGTATTTT. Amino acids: CASSPTKDTQYF. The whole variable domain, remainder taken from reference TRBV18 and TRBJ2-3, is NAGVMQNPRHLVRRRGQEARLRCSPMKGHSHVYWYRQLPEEGLKFMVYLQKENIIDESGMPKERFSAEFPKEGPSILRIQQVVRGDSAAYFCASSPTKDTQYFGPGTRLTVL.

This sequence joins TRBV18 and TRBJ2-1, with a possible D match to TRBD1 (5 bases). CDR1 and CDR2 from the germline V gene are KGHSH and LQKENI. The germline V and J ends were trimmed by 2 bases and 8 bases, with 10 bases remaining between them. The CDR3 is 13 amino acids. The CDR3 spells CASSPFRDDEQFF. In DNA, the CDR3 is TGTGCCAGCTCACCATTCAGGGATGATGAGCAGTTCTTC.